This T cell receptor (beta chain) originates from a study of blood T cells in healthy people across ages. CDR3 length equals 12 residues. The V end was cut by 5 bases, the J end by 8 bases, with 9 bases between. CDR1 is SEHNR, CDR2 FQNEAQ, per germline (reference sequence). A second about 6 to 12 cycle PCR used barcoded and J-beta primers. Each cDNA molecule was tagged by a template-switch adaptor that had 12 random nucleotides. Each CDR3 protein gets one entry after TCRdb re-called the 5' RACE reads with MiXCR. The sample shows 600,000 to 1,000,000 distinct CDR3 sequences, roughly 50% of them seen only once. Russia was home to the donors, healthy Caucasian individuals aged roughly 6 to 90. Turning to this clonotype: Antigen: not known.

Study results and caveats: Long-lived and aged donors differed, with more naive CD4+ cells and higher diversity in the long-lived.

Sequenced input: blood. The TCR sequence derives from a man between 25 and 39 years old in good health. The chain uses TRBV7-9 and TRBJ1-4; no clear D. The CDR3 sequence is CASSQAGEKLFF. DNA for the CDR3: TGTGCCAGCAGCCAGGCTGGCGAAAAACTGTTTTTT.